This T cell receptor (beta chain) was sequenced in a study of T cells in women clearing cervical HPV infection. On this clone: The CDR3 end lies 3 residues beyond the end of the read and is filled in from the germline J gene.

Genomic DNA, averaging about 1,200 ng per sample, yielded TCR beta CDR3 via immunoSEQ. Profiled with immunoSEQ multiplex PCR; TCRdb holds only in-frame clones, not every one. This sample's clone table lists some 20,000 clones. This CDR3 has 15 amino acids. Germline V lookup: CDR1 LNHDA, CDR2 SQIVND (reference sequence). Source material: blood buffy coat. The sequence came from a woman aged 18 to 69 with a cervical HPV16 infection that either progressed to CIN3+ or cleared (not recorded which). This rearrangement joins TRBV19 to TRBJ1-1; 10 nucleotides align to TRBD1. CDR3 loop: CASIGTGVAKNIAFF. CDR3 bases read: TGTGCCAGTATAGGGACAGGGGTGGCCAAAAACATT.